These T cell receptor beta chains were read from a single sample in a study of CD8+CD57+ T cells in acquired aplastic anemia. TCRdb re-derived calls from the reads in MiXCR, one entry per CDR3 protein. Among just over 450,000 distinct CDR3 sequences listed, around 30% were seen once. Material: sorted CD4+, CD8+, or CD8+CD57+ T cells (not recorded which) from PBMCs. All receptors come from a human donor with aplastic anemia. Each CDR3 is given with its conserved first and last residue.

CDR3 length,J gene,V gene,CDR3 protein
15,TRBJ1-5,TRBV9,CASSPGLSYHQPQHF
14,TRBJ2-5,TRBV29-1,CSVVAGTGGETQYF
15,TRBJ1-6,TRBV18,CASSQGRELNSPLHF
15,TRBJ1-6,TRBV19,CASSPPDRGKSPLHF
14,TRBJ2-1,TRBV11-2,CASSSRVGGYEQFF
15,TRBJ2-7,TRBV7-9,CASSPAADGDYEQYF
15,TRBJ2-7,TRBV20-1,CSARDGLAARYEQYF
14,TRBJ1-6,TRBV9,CASSEDPGNSPLHF
16,TRBJ1-6,TRBV20-1,CSARGPGWGDNSPLHF
16,TRBJ2-7,TRBV2,CASSGFQGLAGEEQYF
17,TRBJ2-1,TRBV2,CASSLRASGRAMEEQFF
13,TRBJ1-2,TRBV30,CAWRGGLGYGYTF
15,TRBJ1-5,TRBV5-1,CASSLTGASGQPQHF
15,TRBJ2-3,TRBV10-3,CAISGSRINTDTQYF
13,TRBJ2-5,TRBV10-3,CAISLAQGETQYF
16,TRBJ1-2,TRBV4-1,CASSQGSVAVNYGYTF
15,TRBJ2-1,TRBV29-1,CSVESWDRVTNEQFF
13,TRBJ1-1,TRBV10-3,CAISEGRGREAFF
13,TRBJ2-7,TRBV5-1,CASSLDQAYEQYF
13,TRBJ2-3,TRBV28,CASSFHTLNTQYF
16,TRBJ2-7,TRBV6-1,CASRESNLRVDYEQYF
16,TRBJ2-7,TRBV5-1,CASSFLPYGESYEQYF
17,TRBJ2-1,TRBV4-1,CASSQDSEPPSYNEQFF
12,TRBJ1-1,TRBV19,CASSNRGSEAFF
16,TRBJ1-6,TRBV5-5,CASSLAVGDYNSPLHF
13,TRBJ2-7,TRBV4-1,CASSQEGAGEQYF
15,TRBJ1-5,TRBV20-1,CSARRTGGSNQPQHF
16,TRBJ2-3,TRBV6-5,CASRFLTRGGRDTQYF
16,TRBJ2-1,TRBV5-1,CASSSLSGSEVNEQFF
18,TRBJ2-2,TRBV27,CASSFVPTTSGNTGELFF
13,TRBJ2-7,TRBV7-2,CASSRTFSYEQYF
13,TRBJ2-4,TRBV19,CASGDSGGNIQYF
15,TRBJ2-2,TRBV27,CASTTGTRNTGELFF
13,TRBJ1-1,TRBV18,CASSPLGVTEAFF
13,TRBJ1-6,TRBV2,CATRDTGYSPLHF
15,TRBJ2-5,TRBV7-2,CASSPQGARGETQYF
14,TRBJ1-5,TRBV20-1,CSATQGRNNQPQHF
13,TRBJ1-2,TRBV7-2,CASSFSGGGGYTF
16,TRBJ2-7,TRBV7-8,CASSGDKRRSSYEQYF
15,TRBJ1-1,TRBV2,CASSWDLLMNTEAFF
15,TRBJ2-1,TRBV2,CASSELAGGTDEQFF
12,TRBJ2-1,TRBV29-1,CSVDTGDNEQFF